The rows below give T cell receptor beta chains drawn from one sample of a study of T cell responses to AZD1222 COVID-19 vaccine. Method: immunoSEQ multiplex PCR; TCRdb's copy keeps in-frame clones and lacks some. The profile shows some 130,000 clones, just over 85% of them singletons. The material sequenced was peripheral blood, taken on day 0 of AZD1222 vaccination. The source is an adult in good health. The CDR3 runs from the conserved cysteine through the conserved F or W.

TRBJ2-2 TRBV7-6 CASSHFTGSRGAGELFF
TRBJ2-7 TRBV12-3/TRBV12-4 CASSFRGTYEQYF
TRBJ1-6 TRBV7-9 CASSWKSSGVSPLHF
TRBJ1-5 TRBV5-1 CASSLDGGNQPQHF
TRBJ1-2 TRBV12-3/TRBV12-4 CASSLGRQDGYTF
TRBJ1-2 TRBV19 CASSLRANYGYTF
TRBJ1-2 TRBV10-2 CASTDREAYGYTF
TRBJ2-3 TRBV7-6 CASGLNTDTQYF
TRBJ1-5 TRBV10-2 CASGTGGQPQHF
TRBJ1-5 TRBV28 CASRDGYQPQHF
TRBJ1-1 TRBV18 CASSPFRGIPEAFF
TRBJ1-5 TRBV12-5 CASGVQVLANQPQHF
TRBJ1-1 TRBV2 CANHRDREAAFF
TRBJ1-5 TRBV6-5 CASKLGERDFQPQHF
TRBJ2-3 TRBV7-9 CASSSTAYTQYF
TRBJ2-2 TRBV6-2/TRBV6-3 CASSRGDTGELFF
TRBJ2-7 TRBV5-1 CASSLTERFATYEQYF
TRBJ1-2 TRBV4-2 CASSLRTGGRYGYTF
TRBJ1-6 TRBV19 CASTHGSSYNSPLHF
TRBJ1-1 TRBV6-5 CASSYSLGRGAIEAFF
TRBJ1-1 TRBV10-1 CASQGINTEAFF
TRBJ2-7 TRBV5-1 CASTRQDGAYEQYF
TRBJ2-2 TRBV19 CASRTPRGLGTGELFF
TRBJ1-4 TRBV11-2 CASSPGGLVREEKLFF
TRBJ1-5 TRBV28 CASTWGVPVQPQHF
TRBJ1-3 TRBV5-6 CASSSGQYSGNTIYF
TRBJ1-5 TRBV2 CASSGNSNQPQHF
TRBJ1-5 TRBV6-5 CASRQGASNQPQHF
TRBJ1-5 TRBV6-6 CASRQTGVQPQHF
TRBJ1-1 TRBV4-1 CASSHPAWGTEAFF
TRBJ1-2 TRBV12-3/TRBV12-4 CASSYSAPYGYTF
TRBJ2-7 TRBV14 CASSPPTGSLQSEQYF
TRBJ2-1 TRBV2 CAITPDTNSYNEQFF
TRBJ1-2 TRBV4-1 CASSQDWGTGGYTF
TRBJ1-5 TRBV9 CASSVGGRPGQPQHF
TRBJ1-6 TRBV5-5 CASSYDGQGGTPLHF
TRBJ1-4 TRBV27 CASRHRDRPLEQLFF
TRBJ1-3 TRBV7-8 CASSLVGNTIYF